This passage covers 2 T cell receptor beta chains from one sample sequenced in a study of blood T cell repertoires in COVID-19. Profiling relied on immunoSEQ multiplex PCR, and the TCRdb table lists in-frame clones only, not all of them. Among just under 20,000 clones listed, about 92% were seen once. The specimen sequenced was peripheral blood. These TCRs come from a woman aged 50 to 60 with active COVID-19.

V is TRBV5-5 and J is TRBJ1-1; 9 nucleotides line up with TRBD1. Per the germline V gene, CDR1 is SGHKS and CDR2 is YYEKEE (reference sequence). The CDR3 sequence is 14 residues long. J was trimmed by 1 base and V by 3 bases; bases with no gene match: 1. The CDR3 region has the DNA TGTGCCAGCAGCTGGGGACAGGGGAACACTGAAGCTTTCTTT. This sequence encodes CASSWGQGNTEAFF.

The chain joins TRBV20-1 to TRBJ1-4; 8 nucleotides line up with TRBD1. V was pared by 3 bases and J by 8 bases, with 11 bases of the junction left unmatched. CDR1 is DFQATT and CDR2 is SNEGSKA in the germline V gene (reference sequence). The CDR3 totals 15 residues. CDR3 sequence: CSASEPRQGSEKLFF. CDR3 DNA: TGCAGTGCTAGTGAACCCCGACAGGGGAGCGAAAAACTGTTTTTT.